The 18 T cell receptor beta chains presented below share a single source sample, sequenced in a study of blood T cell repertoires in COVID-19. Libraries were prepared by immunoSEQ multiplex PCR; TCRdb keeps only in-frame clonotypes and omits some of them. This sample has about 190,000 clones; approximately 80% occur once, and the top ten carry around an eighth. The sample was peripheral blood. The receptors stem from a woman aged 45-59 years with acute or convalescent COVID-19.

V gene TRBV11-2 combines with J gene TRBJ2-3; D remains ambiguous. The ends were cut back, 3 bases at V and 6 bases at J, with 16 bases in the middle. Germline assignment: CDR1 SGHAT and CDR2 FQNNGV. The CDR3 consists of 15 residues. The CDR3 coding sequence is TGTGCCAGCAGCTTCCGAGGCTATCCGTCCGATACGCAGTATTTT. This codes for CASSFRGYPSDTQYF. The whole variable domain, filled in from reference TRBV11-2 and TRBJ2-3, reads EAGVAQSPRYKIIEKRQSVAFWCNPISGHATLYWYQQILGQGPKLLIQFQNNGVVDDSQLPKDRFSAERLKGVDSTLKIQPAKLEDSAVYLCASSFRGYPSDTQYFGPGTRLTVL.

This clone was recorded once. The rearrangement joins TRBV3-1 (or the pseudogene TRBV3-2) to TRBJ2-7, with a tentative D call TRBD2 (6 bases). The germline V and J ends were trimmed by 0 bases and 2 bases, with 17 bases remaining between them. The CDR3 sequence is 17 residues long. Germline CDR1 is LGHDT and CDR2 is YNNKEL (reference sequence). The CDR3 is CASSQDSGRVGPYEQYF. The CDR3, as DNA: TGTGCCAGCAGCCAAGATAGCGGTAGGGTGGGACCCTACGAGCAGTACTTC.

The CDR3 DNA is TGTGCCAGCAGCCAAGGGGACAGAATTGGAAACTATGGCTACACCTTC. Amino acid sequence: CASSQGDRIGNYGYTF. The chain combines TRBV3-1 (or the pseudogene TRBV3-2) with TRBJ1-2, with 7 bases identical to TRBD1. The CDR3 is 16 residues long. From germline, CDR1 is LGHDT and CDR2 YNNKEL (reference sequence). V was clipped by 1 base and J by 2 bases; unmatched bases: 7.

This clone was recorded a few times. The V call is TRBV7-8, the J call TRBJ2-1; 14 nucleotides match TRBD2. This CDR3 contains 19 residues. After removal of 2 bases from V and 8 bases from J, the junction contained 14 bases not matched to a gene. The germline gives CDR1 SGHVS, CDR2 FQNEAQ. The CDR3 DNA sequence: TGTGCCAGCAGCTTAATAGGCAGGGGGGGACTAGCGGGAGTTGATGAGCAGTTCTTC. This gives the protein CASSLIGRGGLAGVDEQFF.

This clone was detected only a few times. The chain combines TRBV20-1 with TRBJ1-2; no definite D call. CDR3 size: 10 residues. CDR1 and CDR2 (germline): DFQATT, SNEGSKA (reference sequence). The V end lost 7 bases, the J end lost 6 bases, and 9 bases lay between the germline ends. CDR3 amino acids: CSVVRDGYTF. CDR3 DNA sequence: TGCAGTGTTGTACGGGATGGCTACACCTTC.

The chain combines TRBV4-1 with TRBJ2-7, with 8 bases that match TRBD1. The V and J ends lost 0 bases and 4 bases, in that order; junction bases with no gene match: 5. Per the germline V gene, CDR1 is MGHRA and CDR2 is YSYEKL. This CDR3 is built from 15 residues. CDR3 nucleotides: TGCGCCAGCAGCCAAGATCTCACAGGGGGGTACGAGCAGTACTTC. This codes for CASSQDLTGGYEQYF.

V and J are TRBV18 and TRBJ2-7; D is perhaps TRBD1 (6 bases). In germline, CDR1 is KGHSH, CDR2 LQKENI. The length of the CDR3 is 13 residues. The ends were cut back, 6 bases at V and 0 bases at J, with 9 bases in the middle. The DNA for the CDR3 is TGTGCCAGCTCCGAGGGGGTCTCCTACGAGCAGTACTTC. It encodes CASSEGVSYEQYF.

J is TRBJ2-3 and V is TRBV3-1 (or the pseudogene TRBV3-2), with TRBD2 matching over 7 bases. This CDR3 has 17 amino acids. J lost 0 bases, V lost 4 bases, and 10 bases had no gene match. The germline gives CDR1 LGHDT, CDR2 YNNKEL (reference sequence). CDR3 amino acids: CASSPVGASGSTDTQYF. Written as DNA, the CDR3 is TGTGCCAGCAGCCCCGTCGGGGCTAGCGGTAGCACAGATACGCAGTATTTT.

The rearrangement joins TRBV30 to TRBJ1-4, with 7 bases identical to TRBD1. Germline V gene sequence: CDR1 GTSNPN, CDR2 SVGIG (reference sequence). CDR3 length equals 15 residues. J lost 4 bases, V lost 0 bases, and 5 bases had no gene match. CDR3 sequence: CAWSVQTGINEKLFF. As DNA, the CDR3 is TGTGCCTGGAGTGTACAGACAGGGATTAATGAAAAACTGTTTTTT.

The V call is TRBV7-2, the J call TRBJ1-2; maybe TRBD1 (6 bases). The CDR3 consists of 13 residues. The germline CDR1 and CDR2 sequences are SGHTA and FQGNSA. Trimming removed 4 bases from V and 8 bases from J, with 14 bases in between. CDR3 coding DNA: TGTGCCAGCAGCTCGGGTCCAGGGGACGGCTACACCTTC. It translates to CASSSGPGDGYTF.

This clone was observed a handful of times. The chain combines TRBV7-2 with TRBJ1-1, with a weak D call TRBD1 (5 bases). CDR3 length: 15 residues. Germline V CDR1 and CDR2: SGHTA, FQGNSA. Trimming removed 2 bases from V and 0 bases from J, with 10 bases in between. The CDR3 sequence is CASSLRGGVNTEAFF. CDR3 DNA sequence: TGTGCCAGCAGCTTACGCGGGGGAGTGAACACTGAAGCTTTCTTT. Using reference TRBV7-2 and TRBJ1-1 for the parts outside the CDR3, the full variable domain is GAGVSQSPSNKVTEKGKDVELRCDPISGHTALYWYRQSLGQGLEFLIYFQGNSAPDKSGLPSDRFSAERTGGSVSTLTIQRTQQEDSAVYLCASSLRGGVNTEAFFGQGTRLTVV.

This clone appeared a single time. The rearrangement uses TRBV27 and TRBJ2-7, with D unclear. V lost 6 bases and J lost 4, with 13 bases in between. CDR1 MNHEY and CDR2 SMNVEV come from the germline V gene (reference sequence). The CDR3 loop spans 13 amino acids. In nucleotides, the CDR3 is TGTGCCAGCAGCTTTTTCCCTAAATACGAGCAGTACTTC. As protein: CASSFFPKYEQYF.

This chain joins TRBV28 and TRBJ1-2, with D uncertain. The CDR3 loop spans 13 amino acids. In germline, CDR1 is MDHEN, CDR2 SYDVKM. V gave up 4 bases and J gave up 4 bases, with 10 bases separating them. The CDR3 bases are TGTGCCAGCAGTTCAGCGGGGATCTATGGCTACACCTTC. Its protein is CASSSAGIYGYTF.

J is TRBJ1-2 and V is TRBV9, with no clear D. The germline V gene encodes CDR1 SGDLS and CDR2 YYNGEE. This CDR3 is 13 amino acids long. V was pared by 6 bases and J by 5 bases, with 14 bases between. The CDR3 region is CASTSPMRYGYTF. CDR3 nucleotide sequence: TGTGCCAGCACCTCCCCGATGAGGTATGGCTACACCTTC.

The CDR3 DNA sequence: TGCGCCAGCAGCCAAGATCGGCCAGGTGGATCGCATACGCAGTATTTT. Translation: CASSQDRPGGSHTQYF. The chain is built from TRBV4-3 and TRBJ2-3; D remains unclear. V was clipped by 0 bases and J by 7 bases, with 17 bases between them. The germline gives CDR1 LGHNA, CDR2 YSLEER. The CDR3 totals 16 residues.

The rearrangement joins TRBV7-8 to TRBJ1-1, with 8 bases identical to TRBD1. With 8 bases clipped from V and 4 bases from J, the junction kept 12 bases outside the gene matches. The CDR3 is made up of 15 amino acids. CDR1 SGHVS and CDR2 FQNEAQ come from the germline V gene. The CDR3 reads CASAAQGQVITEAFF. CDR3 DNA sequence: TGTGCCAGCGCGGCCCAGGGACAGGTGATCACTGAAGCTTTCTTT.

The chain joins TRBV19 to TRBJ1-5, with 7 positions matching TRBD1. V dropped 5 bases and J dropped 2; count of bases not matched to a gene: 9. From germline, CDR1 is LNHDA and CDR2 SQIVND (reference sequence). CDR3 length: 16 amino acids. CDR3 loop: CASSPRRDSRNQPQHF. CDR3 coding DNA: TGTGCCAGTAGTCCTCGGAGGGACAGCCGCAATCAGCCCCAGCATTTT.

The rearrangement uses TRBV3-1 (or the pseudogene TRBV3-2) and TRBJ2-1; 9 bases agree with TRBD2. Germline V gene sequence: CDR1 LGHDT, CDR2 YNNKEL (reference sequence). There are 16 residues in the CDR3. With V trimmed by 3 bases and J by 5 bases, 8 bases remained unmatched. This chain's CDR3 is CASSQSGGLGDNEQFF. CDR3 sequence (DNA): TGTGCCAGCAGCCAGAGCGGGGGGCTTGGGGACAATGAGCAGTTCTTC.